Sequencing of this TCR beta chain was carried out in a study of cytomegalovirus exposure and HLA in healthy donors. Notes on the study in general: A previous analysis found most TCR beta V segments productive roughly 87% or roughly 30% of the time.

The primer mix had 60 Vbeta and 13 Jbeta primers. Assay used: immunoSEQ multiplex PCR; TCRdb lists only in-frame clones, some missing. The table has under 130,000 clones, about 81% seen once. The CDR3 covers 12 residues. The table lists this clone with a count of one. Its cognate antigen is unknown. This sequence originates from a man aged 25 to 40 in good health and CMV-seronegative. The V gene is TRBV23-1, the J gene TRBJ2-3; 9 nucleotides align to TRBD1. TRBV23-1 has ORF status, its function being uncertain. Sequenced sample: PBMCs. The CDR3 DNA reads TGCGGACTAAATACAGGGGGCGGTTCGCAGTATTTT. Protein product: CGLNTGGGSQYF.